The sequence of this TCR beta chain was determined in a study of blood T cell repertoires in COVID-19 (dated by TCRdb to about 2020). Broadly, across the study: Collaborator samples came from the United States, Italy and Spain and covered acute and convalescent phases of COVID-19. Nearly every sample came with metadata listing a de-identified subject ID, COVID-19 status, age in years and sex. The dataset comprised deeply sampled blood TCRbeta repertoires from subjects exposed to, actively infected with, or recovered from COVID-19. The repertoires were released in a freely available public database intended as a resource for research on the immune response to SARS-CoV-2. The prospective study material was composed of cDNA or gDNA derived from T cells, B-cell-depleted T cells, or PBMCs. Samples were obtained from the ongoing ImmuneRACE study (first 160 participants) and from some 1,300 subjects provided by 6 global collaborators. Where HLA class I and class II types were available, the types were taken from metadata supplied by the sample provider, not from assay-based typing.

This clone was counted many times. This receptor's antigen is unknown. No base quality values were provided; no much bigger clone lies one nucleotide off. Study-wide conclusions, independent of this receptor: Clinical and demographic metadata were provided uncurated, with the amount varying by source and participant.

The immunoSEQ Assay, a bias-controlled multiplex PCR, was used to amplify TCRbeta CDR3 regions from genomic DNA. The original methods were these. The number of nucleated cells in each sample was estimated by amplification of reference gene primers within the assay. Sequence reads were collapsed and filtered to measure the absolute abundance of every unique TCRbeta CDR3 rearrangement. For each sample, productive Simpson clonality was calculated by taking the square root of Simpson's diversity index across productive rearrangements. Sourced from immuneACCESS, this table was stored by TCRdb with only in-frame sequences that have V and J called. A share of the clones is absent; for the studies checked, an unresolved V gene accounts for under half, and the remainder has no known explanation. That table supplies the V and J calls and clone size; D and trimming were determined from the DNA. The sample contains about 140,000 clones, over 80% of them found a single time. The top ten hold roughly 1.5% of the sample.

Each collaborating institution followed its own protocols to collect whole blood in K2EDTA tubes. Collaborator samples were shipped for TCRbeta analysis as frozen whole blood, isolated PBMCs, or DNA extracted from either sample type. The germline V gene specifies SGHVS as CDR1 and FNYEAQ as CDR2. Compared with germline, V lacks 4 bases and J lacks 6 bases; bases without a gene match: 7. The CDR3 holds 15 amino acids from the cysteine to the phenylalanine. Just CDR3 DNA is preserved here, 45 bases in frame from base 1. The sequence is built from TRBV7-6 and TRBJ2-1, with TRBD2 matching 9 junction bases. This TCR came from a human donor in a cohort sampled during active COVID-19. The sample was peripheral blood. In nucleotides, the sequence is TGTGCCAGCAGCTCGATAGCGGGAGCCATCAATGAGCAGTTCTTC. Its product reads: CASSSIAGAINEQFF. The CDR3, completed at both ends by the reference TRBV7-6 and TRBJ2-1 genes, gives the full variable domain GAGVSQSPRYKVTKRGQDVALRCDPISGHVSLYWYRQALGQGPEFLTYFNYEAQQDKSGLPNDRFSAERPEGSISTLTIQRTEQRDSAMYRCASSSIAGAINEQFFGPGTRLTVL.